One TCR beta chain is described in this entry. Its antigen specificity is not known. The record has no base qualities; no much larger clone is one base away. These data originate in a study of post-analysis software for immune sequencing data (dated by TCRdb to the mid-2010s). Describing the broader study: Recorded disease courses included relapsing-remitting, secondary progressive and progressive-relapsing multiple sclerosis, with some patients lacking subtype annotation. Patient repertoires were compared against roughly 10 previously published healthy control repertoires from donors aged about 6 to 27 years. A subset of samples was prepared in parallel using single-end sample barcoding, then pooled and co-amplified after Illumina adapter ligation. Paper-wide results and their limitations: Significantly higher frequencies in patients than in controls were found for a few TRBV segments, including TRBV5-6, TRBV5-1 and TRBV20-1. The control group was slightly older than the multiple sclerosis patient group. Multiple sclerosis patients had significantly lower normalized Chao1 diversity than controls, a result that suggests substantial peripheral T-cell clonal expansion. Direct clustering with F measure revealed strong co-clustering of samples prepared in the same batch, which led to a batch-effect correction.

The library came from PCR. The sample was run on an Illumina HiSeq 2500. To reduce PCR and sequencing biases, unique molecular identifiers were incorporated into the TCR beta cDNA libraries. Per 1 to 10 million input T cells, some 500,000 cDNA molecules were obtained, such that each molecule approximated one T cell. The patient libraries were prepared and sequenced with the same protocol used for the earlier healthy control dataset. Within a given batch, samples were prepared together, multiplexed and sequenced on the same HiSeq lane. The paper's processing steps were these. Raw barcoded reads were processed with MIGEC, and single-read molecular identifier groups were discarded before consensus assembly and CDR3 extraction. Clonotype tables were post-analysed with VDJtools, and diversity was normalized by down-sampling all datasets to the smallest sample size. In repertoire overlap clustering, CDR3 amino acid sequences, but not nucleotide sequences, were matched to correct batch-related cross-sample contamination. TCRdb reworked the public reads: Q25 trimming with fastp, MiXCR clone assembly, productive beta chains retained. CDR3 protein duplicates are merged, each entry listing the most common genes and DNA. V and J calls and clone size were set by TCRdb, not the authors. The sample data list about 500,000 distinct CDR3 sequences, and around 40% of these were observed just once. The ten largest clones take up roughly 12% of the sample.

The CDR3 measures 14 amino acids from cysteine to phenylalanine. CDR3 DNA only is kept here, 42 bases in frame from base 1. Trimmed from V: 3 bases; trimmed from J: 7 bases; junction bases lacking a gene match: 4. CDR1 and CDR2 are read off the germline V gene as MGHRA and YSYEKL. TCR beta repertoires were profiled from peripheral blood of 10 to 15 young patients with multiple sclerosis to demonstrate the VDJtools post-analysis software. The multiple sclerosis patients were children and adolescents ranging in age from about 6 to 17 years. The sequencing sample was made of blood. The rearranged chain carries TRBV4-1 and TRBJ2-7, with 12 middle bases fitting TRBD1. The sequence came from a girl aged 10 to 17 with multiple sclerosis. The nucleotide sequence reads TGCGCCAGCAGCCACGGGGACAGGGGGCATGAGCAGTACTTC. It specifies CASSHGDRGHEQYF.